This T cell receptor beta chain was identified during a study of blood T cell repertoires in COVID-19. This CDR3 is built from 15 residues. The germline gives CDR1 MNHEY, CDR2 SVGAGI. Losses at the gene ends were 6 bases for V and 1 base for J; bases not matched to a gene: 6. Original analysis: Reference gene primer amplification gave estimated nucleated cell counts. Profiling relied on immunoSEQ multiplex PCR, and the TCRdb table lists in-frame clones only, not all of them. The DNA gave D and trimming, while V, J and clone size come from that table. The profile shows fewer than 250,000 clones, 70% to 90% of them singletons. Recovered status applied to Cohort 3 donors who had two consecutive negative PCRs. It also applied to those with clearance or with symptom resolution.

This clonotype was obtained from a young woman who had recovered from COVID-19. The J gene is TRBJ1-5, the V gene TRBV6-5; TRBD1 agrees at 7 bases. Sequencing was carried out using PBMCs or T cells enriched from blood (not recorded which). CDR3 nucleotides: TGTGCCAGCAGACAGGGGATAATCAGCAATCAGCCCCAGCATTTT. Encoded protein: CASRQGIISNQPQHF.